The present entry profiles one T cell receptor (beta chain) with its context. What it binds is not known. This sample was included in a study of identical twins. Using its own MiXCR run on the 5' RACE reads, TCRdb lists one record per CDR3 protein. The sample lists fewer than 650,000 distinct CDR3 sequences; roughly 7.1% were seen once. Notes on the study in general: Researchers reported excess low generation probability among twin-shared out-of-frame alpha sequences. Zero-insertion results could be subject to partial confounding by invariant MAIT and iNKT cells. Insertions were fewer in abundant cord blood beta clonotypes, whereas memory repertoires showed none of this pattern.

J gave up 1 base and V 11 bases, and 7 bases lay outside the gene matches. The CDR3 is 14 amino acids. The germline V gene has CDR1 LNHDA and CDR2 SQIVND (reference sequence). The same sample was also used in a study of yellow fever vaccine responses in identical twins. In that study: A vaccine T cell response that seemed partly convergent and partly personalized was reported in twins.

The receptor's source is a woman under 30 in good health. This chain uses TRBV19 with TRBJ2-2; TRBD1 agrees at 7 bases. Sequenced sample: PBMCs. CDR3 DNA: TGTGCCGGCCGACAGGGCCTGAACACCGGGGAGCTGTTTTTT. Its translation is CAGRQGLNTGELFF.